This T cell receptor beta chain was captured in a study of cytomegalovirus exposure and HLA in healthy donors. Use of 60 Vbeta and 13 Jbeta primers characterized the PCR. Clones were sequenced by immunoSEQ multiplex PCR, and TCRdb holds only the in-frame ones, with some missing. The sample lists about 140,000 clones, about four fifths seen once, with 2% to 2.5% in the top ten. The CDR3 covers 19 residues. The V gene's germline CDR1 is SGHVS and CDR2 FNYEAQ. V gave up 2 bases and J gave up 0 bases, with 21 bases separating them. General study findings and limits: Earlier findings revealed that most TCR beta V segments proved productive either about 87% or about 30% of the time.

Turning to this clone: Antigen unknown.

The sample comprised PBMCs. This sequence joins TRBV7-6 and TRBJ2-3, with D maybe TRBD2 (6 bases). This TCR was recovered from a man in his thirties or forties in good health and CMV-seronegative. The CDR3 sequence: CASSLSLAGRTRSTDTQYF. For the CDR3, the DNA is TGTGCCAGCAGCTTAAGCCTGGCGGGACGAACCCGGAGCACAGATACGCAGTATTTT.